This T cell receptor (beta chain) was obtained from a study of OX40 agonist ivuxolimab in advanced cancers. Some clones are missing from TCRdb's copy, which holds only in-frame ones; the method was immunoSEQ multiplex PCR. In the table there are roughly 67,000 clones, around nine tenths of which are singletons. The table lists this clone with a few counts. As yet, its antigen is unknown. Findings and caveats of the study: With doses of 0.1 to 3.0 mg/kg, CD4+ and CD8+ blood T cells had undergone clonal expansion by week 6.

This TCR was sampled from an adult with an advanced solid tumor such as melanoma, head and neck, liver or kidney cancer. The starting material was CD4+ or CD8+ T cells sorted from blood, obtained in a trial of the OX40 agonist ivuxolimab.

CDR3 in DNA: TGTGCCAGCAGGGCAGGGAACCCTGGGGCCAACGTCCTGACTTTC. It is translated as CASRAGNPGANVLTF. The chain couples TRBV7-2 to TRBJ2-6, with D possibly being TRBD1 (5 bases). In germline, CDR1 is SGHTA, CDR2 FQGNSA. V lost 6 bases and J 2 bases, leaving 11 bases between the germline ends. The CDR3 is made up of 15 amino acids.